What follows are 10 T cell receptor beta chains derived from one specimen sequenced in a study of blood T cell repertoires in COVID-19 (dated by TCRdb to the early 2020s). Library creation used the immunoSEQ multiplex PCR assay. Drawn from immuneACCESS, this table holds only the in-frame rearrangements with V and J called that TCRdb kept. Clones are partly lost; checked studies trace under half to an unresolved V gene and leave the rest unexplained. The sample data list 65,000 or so clones, and 90% of these were observed just once. The top ten clonotypes cover roughly 1.3% of the sample. Sequenced sample: peripheral blood. The receptors shown here come from a man between 60 and 75 years old with acute or convalescent COVID-19.

Only one count was recorded for this clone. The chain recombines TRBV19 with TRBJ1-2; 9 bases line up with TRBD1. Germline trimming cut 6 bases from V and 5 bases from J; bases unmatched to any gene: 10. The V gene's germline CDR1 is LNHDA and CDR2 SQIVND (reference sequence). This CDR3 region has 15 residues. The CDR3 protein is CASSRPGQGEYGYTF. For the CDR3, the DNA is TGTGCCAGTAGCCGTCCGGGACAGGGAGAATATGGCTACACCTTC.

The chain uses TRBV5-1 and TRBJ2-7; TRBD1 is a possible D gene (6 bases). The CDR3 is 16 residues long. The V gene's germline CDR1 is SGHRS and CDR2 YFSETQ. Trimming took off 0 bases at V and 2 bases at J, with 15 bases between the two ends. CDR3 amino acids: CASSLGFGTNAYEQYF. The CDR3 bases are TGCGCCAGCAGCTTGGGTTTCGGGACAAACGCCTACGAGCAGTACTTC.

The chain links TRBV19 to TRBJ2-3; TRBD1 agrees at 8 bases. CDR1 and CDR2 from the germline V gene are LNHDA and SQIVND (reference sequence). This CDR3 has 14 residues. V lost 4 bases, J lost 3 bases, and 3 bases stayed unmatched. The CDR3 DNA reads TGTGCCAGTAGTACACGGACAGGGACAGATACGCAGTATTTT. This sequence encodes CASSTRTGTDTQYF.

The gene calls are TRBV13 and TRBJ1-4; 7 nucleotides line up with TRBD1. Germline CDR1 is PRHDT and CDR2 is FYEKMQ (reference sequence). This CDR3 is built from 14 residues. V lost 2 bases to trimming and J lost 6 bases; unmatched junction nucleotides: 3. CDR3 nucleotides: TGTGCCAGCAGCTTAAAAGGGGGCCATGAAAAACTGTTTTTT. Its protein product is CASSLKGGHEKLFF. The whole variable domain, filled in from reference TRBV13 and TRBJ1-4, reads AAGVIQSPRHLIKEKRETATLKCYPIPRHDTVYWYQQGPGQDPQFLISFYEKMQSDKGSIPDRFSAQQFSDYHSELNMSSLELGDSALYFCASSLKGGHEKLFFGSGTQLSVL.

This chain connects TRBV6-5 to TRBJ1-4; no firm D call. CDR1 is MNHEY and CDR2 is SVGAGI in the germline V gene. Trimming pared 2 bases from V and 7 bases from J, leaving 8 bases between. This CDR3 has 13 residues. The CDR3 protein is CASSYAPGEKLFF. CDR3 nucleotides: TGTGCCAGCAGTTACGCCCCAGGTGAAAAACTGTTTTTT.

The rearrangement uses TRBV2 and TRBJ2-5; TRBD1 aligns across 9 bases. CDR1 and CDR2 (germline): SNHLY, FYNNEI. The trim removed 6 bases at V and 1 base at J, leaving 12 bases unmatched. The CDR3 is 17 residues long. The CDR3 nucleotides are TGTGCCAGCAGCGGACCGACGGGACAGGGCTTCCAAGAGACCCAGTACTTC. Its protein product is CASSGPTGQGFQETQYF.

The chain employs TRBV2 and TRBJ1-2; 9 bases map to TRBD1. V lost 4 bases to trimming and J lost 2 bases; unmatched junction nucleotides: 5. The CDR3 totals 15 residues. Germline lookup yields CDR1 SNHLY and CDR2 FYNNEI. The CDR3 region is CASSVGQGKNYGYTF. CDR3 bases: TGTGCCAGCAGTGTTGGACAGGGGAAAAACTATGGCTACACCTTC.

This clone was picked up one time. CDR3 residues: CASSWGPTGTDTQYF. CDR3 DNA: TGCGCCAGCAGCTGGGGCCCTACAGGGACAGATACGCAGTATTTT. The chain recombines TRBV5-1 with TRBJ2-3; D possibly corresponds to TRBD1 (6 bases). Germline CDR1 SGHRS, CDR2 YFSETQ. The CDR3 consists of 15 residues. The V end lost 3 bases, the J end lost 3 bases, and 14 bases lay between the germline ends. Together with reference TRBV5-1 and TRBJ2-3, the CDR3 gives the full variable domain: KAGVTQTPRYLIKTRGQQVTLSCSPISGHRSVSWYQQTPGQGLQFLFEYFSETQRNKGNFPGRFSGRQFSNSRSEMNVSTLELGDSALYLCASSWGPTGTDTQYFGPGTRLTVL.

J is TRBJ1-1 and V is TRBV5-1; TRBD1 might be the D (6 bases). CDR1 is SGHRS, CDR2 YFSETQ, per germline. CDR3 length: 15 amino acids. Trimming removed 3 bases from V and 4 bases from J, with 16 bases in between. CDR3 nucleotide sequence: TGCGCCAGCAGCTGGGACACCATCGGACCCACTGAAGCTTTCTTT. Translation gives CASSWDTIGPTEAFF. The full variable domain, completed using reference TRBV5-1 and TRBJ1-1, is KAGVTQTPRYLIKTRGQQVTLSCSPISGHRSVSWYQQTPGQGLQFLFEYFSETQRNKGNFPGRFSGRQFSNSRSEMNVSTLELGDSALYLCASSWDTIGPTEAFFGQGTRLTVV.

The rearrangement joins TRBV27 to TRBJ1-2; 7 positions agree with TRBD1. Losses at the gene ends were 5 bases for V and 5 bases for J; bases not matched to a gene: 17. CDR1 MNHEY and CDR2 SMNVEV come from the germline V gene (reference sequence). This CDR3 region has 17 residues. The CDR3 region is CASSPSTGQARVYGYTF. For the CDR3, the DNA is TGTGCCAGCAGTCCCAGTACAGGACAGGCGCGCGTTTATGGCTACACCTTC.